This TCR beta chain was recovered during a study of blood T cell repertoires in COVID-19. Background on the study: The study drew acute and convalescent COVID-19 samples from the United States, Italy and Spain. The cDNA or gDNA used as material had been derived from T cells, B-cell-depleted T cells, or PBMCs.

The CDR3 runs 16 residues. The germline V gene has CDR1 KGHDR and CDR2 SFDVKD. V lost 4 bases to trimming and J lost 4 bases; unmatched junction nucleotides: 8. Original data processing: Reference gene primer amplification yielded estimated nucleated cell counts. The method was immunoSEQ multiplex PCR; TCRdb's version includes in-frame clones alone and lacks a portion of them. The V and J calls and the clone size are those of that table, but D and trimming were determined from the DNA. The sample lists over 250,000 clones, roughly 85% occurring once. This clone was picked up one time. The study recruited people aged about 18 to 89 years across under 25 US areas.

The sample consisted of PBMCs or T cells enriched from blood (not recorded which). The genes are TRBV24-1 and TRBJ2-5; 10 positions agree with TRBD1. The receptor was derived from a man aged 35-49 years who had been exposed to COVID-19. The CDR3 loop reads CATSDSDRGLVETQYF. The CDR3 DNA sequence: TGTGCCACCAGTGACTCCGACAGGGGGCTCGTAGAGACCCAGTACTTC.